The clone carrying this T cell receptor beta chain was seen only once. This sample stems from a study of shared clonotypes between healthy human individuals. The data were produced by immunoSEQ multiplex PCR, yet TCRdb's version contains in-frame clones alone and is incomplete. The table records about 1.5 million clones, 98% of them present only once. Germline CDR1 is MDHEN and CDR2 is SYDVKM. J was trimmed by 15 bases and V by 6 bases; bases with no gene match: 10. The CDR3 is 12 amino acids. This TCR derives from a man aged 25 to 45 in good health. V usage is TRBV28 and J usage is TRBJ2-4; TRBD2 matches at 8 bases. The sequenced sample was naive CD4+ T cells sorted from blood. The subset is: CD45RA+ positively selected. The CDR3 DNA is TGTGCCAGCAGAAACGTAGCGGGAACGGGGTACTTC. This gives the protein CASRNVAGTGYF.